This T cell receptor beta chain was documented in a study of T cells after yellow fever vaccination. This clonotype came up a few times. Its specificity is unknown. TCRdb independently ran MiXCR on the 5' RACE reads; one entry per CDR3 protein. The profile shows around 320,000 distinct CDR3 sequences, 9.5% to 12% of them singletons. The V and J ends lost 0 bases and 6 bases, in that order; junction bases with no gene match: 11. Germline values: CDR1 SGHDT, CDR2 YYEEEE. This CDR3 contains 17 residues. The study's findings and limits: Weaker overall, the secondary response nonetheless peaked faster (day 5 versus 15). In post-booster samples, most primary-vaccination clones reappeared (approximately 95% CD4, 88% CD8).

This receptor was taken from a man between 18 and 35 years old who received the YFV17D yellow fever vaccine. The specimen comprised CD4+ T cells sorted from PBMCs, sampled 45 days after the yellow fever booster vaccination. This sequence joins TRBV5-6 and TRBJ1-5; TRBD1 matches at 8 bases. CDR3 nucleotides: TGTGCCAGCAGCTTGGAAGGTTCAGGGGGCGGTGGTCAGCCCCAGCATTTT. Translation gives CASSLEGSGGGGQPQHF.